This T cell receptor (beta chain) was profiled in a study of T cells in Graves' hyperthyroidism and ophthalmopathy. Study details: Peripheral blood was secured at the point of initial diagnosis, before any treatment. Overall study findings and caveats: Classification by a 13 V-J model distinguished ophthalmopathy from stable hyperthyroidism. Most clonotypes that expanded in the thyroid above 0.001 also showed up in blood.

Per germline, CDR1 SGDLS and CDR2 YYNGEE. V dropped 0 bases and J dropped 2 bases, with 11 bases sitting between them. The CDR3 contains 16 residues. A lack of ophthalmopathy progression within 18 months defined stable Graves' hyperthyroidism. RNA transcripts served as the template for amplifying TCR beta CDR3 regions. With the HTBI primer set, the TCR CDR3 went through a first round of RT-PCR. TCRdb reprocessed the multiplex PCR reads via MiXCR and lists one record per CDR3 protein. The sample has 450,000 to 600,000 distinct CDR3 sequences; 14% are singletons. A note on this clonotype: Its antigen is as yet unknown.

Sequencing input: blood. The clonotype originates from a woman aged 40 to 55 with Graves' hyperthyroidism. J is TRBJ2-2 and V is TRBV9; possible D gene TRBD2, 6 bases. The CDR3 spells CASSVGNSGNTGELFF. DNA of the CDR3: TGTGCCAGCAGCGTAGGTAATAGCGGAAACACCGGGGAGCTGTTTTTT.